This T cell receptor (beta chain) was obtained from a study of T cells in Graves' hyperthyroidism and ophthalmopathy (dated by TCRdb to the late 2010s). Looking at the study overall: Peripheral blood samples were taken at the time of initial diagnosis, prior to any treatment. TCR Vbeta CDR3 sequencing of fewer than 150 peripheral blood samples (over 40 ophthalmopathy, approximately 80 hyperthyroidism and roughly 17 progressor patients) is reported in the paper. Prospective prediction of ophthalmopathy was tested in an independent validation cohort consisting of 18 hyperthyroidism patients and 17 patients who later progressed to ophthalmopathy. After sampling, hyperthyroidism patients received methimazole starting at 30 mg daily, and ophthalmopathy patients received high-dose intravenous methylprednisolone. The 90 to 100 discovery patients were randomly split 7:3 into training and test sets. The study also compared thyroid tissue and blood T-cell repertoires from 5 to 7 Graves' hyperthyroidism patients. A discovery cohort of fewer than 110 patients, 43 with Graves' ophthalmopathy and 57 with stable Graves' hyperthyroidism, was used to find distinguishing TCR V-J signatures.

Amplification of TCR beta CDR3 regions was carried out from RNA transcripts. The TCR CDR3 was subjected to a first round of RT-PCR using the HTBI primer set and the Qiagen OneStep RT-PCR kit. A second multiplex PCR round built the libraries, followed by size selection and purification. The libraries were sequenced on an Illumina HiSeq2000 using paired-end 100 bp reads. For the original study's pipeline: Raw data were processed with SOAPnuke, discarding reads with adapters, uncalled bases, mean Phred below 15, or no exact constant-primer or identifier match. High-quality paired reads were merged using COPE v1.2.5, and each unique nucleotide sequence was defined as a clonotype. MiTCR v1.1 was used to align clonotypes to the IMGT TRBV, TRBD and TRBJ reference segments. The analysis included only V-J combinations with a frequency above 0.0001, which together covered roughly 99% of the repertoires. A TCS score was defined as the ratio of F50 (clonal expansion) to E x V (chaos), with BLOSUM62-based TCRdist applied between CDR3 peptides within each V-J. Welch's t-statistics and random forest reduced several hundred V-J features to some 14, which were used in a naive Bayes classifier (R e1071). TCRdb passed the public sequencing reads through fastp at Q25 and MiXCR, retaining productive beta sequences. Every entry covers one CDR3 protein and lists the most common genes and DNA from its rows. TCRdb, not the original authors, processed these V and J calls. Present in this sample are hundreds of thousands of distinct CDR3 sequences, around 15% of which were seen just once. Roughly a tenth of the sample is taken by the ten largest.

Graves' hyperthyroidism was defined as stable when no progression to ophthalmopathy occurred over 18 months of follow-up. Hyperthyroidism patients were newly diagnosed, with disease duration under 2 months, and aged 18 to 65 years. The study excluded patients with uncontrolled infections, other autoimmune diseases, pregnancy or lactation. Diagnoses were based on clinical symptoms, serum thyroxine and TRAb, thyroid ultrasound and orbital computed tomography. PBMCs were isolated from 7.5 to 10 ml of fresh peripheral blood by Ficoll-Paque density gradient centrifugation. Total RNA was extracted using Trizol reagent, and RNA quality was assessed on an Agilent 2100 Bioanalyzer. A remark on this clonotype: Its antigen target is currently unknown. Base qualities were left out, and no much larger clone turns up one base away.

From the cysteine through the phenylalanine, the CDR3 covers 18 amino acids. Just the 54-base CDR3 DNA is kept, in frame starting at base 1. Compared with germline, V lacks 2 bases and J lacks 5 bases; bases without a gene match: 11. The germline V gene (reference sequence) specifies DFQATT as CDR1 and SNEGSKA as CDR2. The paper as a whole reports these results and caveats: A model built on a 13 V-J signature distinguished ophthalmopathy from stable hyperthyroidism, reaching 85% to 90% sensitivity and under 84% specificity in cross-validation and 80%/75% in testing. During validation, the model predicted progression to ophthalmopathy a median of around six months ahead of onset, with almost 71% sensitivity and 72% to 80% specificity. Sample size was not statistically predetermined, and blinding of investigators to group allocation was not performed. Most expanded thyroid clonotypes (frequency above 0.001) were also detected in blood, suggesting blood repertoires may reflect thyroid immune responses.

The specimen was blood. The sequence came from a young woman with Graves' hyperthyroidism. This receptor chain uses TRBV20-1 and TRBJ2-3; TRBD2 lines up with 15 middle nucleotides. The CDR3: CSARRGTSGRRVGDTQYF. The nucleotide sequence reads TGCAGTGCTAGACGGGGGACTAGCGGGAGGAGAGTGGGAGATACGCAGTATTTT.